This T cell receptor beta chain was captured by sequencing in a study of blood T cells in healthy people across ages. Findings and caveats of the study: Using unsorted PBMCs precluded a conclusive naive versus antigen-experienced comparison. Strong correlation existed between TCR beta diversity and naive T cell percentage.

A second PCR, run for roughly 7 to 11 cycles, used a sample-barcoded 5' primer plus a J-beta primer mix. TCRdb passed the 5' RACE reads through MiXCR, listing each CDR3 protein once. The data hold approximately 1,000,000 distinct CDR3 sequences, with more than 30% observed a single time. Note on this clonotype: What it binds is unknown.

There were healthy Caucasian individuals from Russia, aged about 6 to 100, serving as donors. Each sample provided at least 5.5 micrograms of extracted total RNA. Deletions cut 5 bases from V and 8 bases from J, with 15 bases between. This CDR3 comprises 13 residues. The material sequenced was blood. The gene calls are TRBV12-3 or TRBV12-4 and TRBJ1-1, with D perhaps TRBD1 (5 bases). This clonotype was sampled from a young man in good health. CDR3 in DNA: TGTGCCAGCAGTCCACGACAGAGGGCCGAAGCTTTCTTT. Its protein product is CASSPRQRAEAFF.